This T cell receptor (beta chain) was documented in a study of blood T cells in healthy people across ages. Study-wide points: With naive T cell percentage, TCR beta diversity showed a strong correlation.

The CDR3 runs to 14 residues. The V and J ends lost 4 bases and 0 bases respectively, with 10 bases between them. Germline-derived CDR1 and CDR2 are SGHNT and YYREEE (reference sequence). As concerns this clonotype: Its antigen is unidentified.

A J-beta primer mix and a sample-barcoded 5' primer were used in a second PCR of roughly 6 to 11 cycles. From each sample, at least 2.5 million paired-end reads containing CDR3 were obtained. In TCRdb, the 5' RACE reads were re-called with MiXCR into one record per CDR3 protein. Of roughly 550,000 distinct CDR3 sequences in the sample, 24% were seen once. The same specimen was also included in a second study, on T cells of mothers and their children.

The gene calls are TRBV5-4 and TRBJ1-1; D not certain. Sequenced sample: blood. The sequence was obtained from a boy aged 5-17 years in good health. The CDR3 sequence is CASSPRALNTEAFF. CDR3 nucleotide sequence: TGTGCCAGCAGCCCTCGGGCGTTGAACACTGAAGCTTTCTTT.